This T cell receptor (beta chain) was sequenced during a study of shared clonotypes between healthy human individuals. Points from the study as a whole: Donor scarcity curtailed the genetic and exposure-history diversity represented herein.

V lost 1 base, J lost 0 bases, and 12 bases lay in between. This CDR3 has 16 amino acids. The germline V gene encodes CDR1 LGHNA and CDR2 YSLEER. Ten immunoSEQ deep assay plates held the unsorted PBMC DNA. Sequencing was performed with immunoSEQ multiplex PCR; in TCRdb, only in-frame clones are kept and a portion is missing. The sample lists about half a million clones, about four fifths occurring once. A word on this clone: What it recognizes is unknown.

The clonotype was recovered from a woman aged 35 to 49 in good health. Some clones in this sample may be carry-over from other donors' samples. The material sequenced was PBMCs. The chain joins TRBV4-3 to TRBJ1-2; D gene uncertain. CDR3 DNA sequence: TGCGCCAGCAGCCAAGTGCATTCCGGTGCTAACTATGGCTACACCTTC. Translation: CASSQVHSGANYGYTF.